The 17 T cell receptor beta chains presented below share a single source sample, sequenced in a study of T-cell memory formation after mild COVID-19. TCRdb re-called the 5' RACE reads with MiXCR, one entry per CDR3 protein. Among about 14,000 distinct CDR3 sequences, roughly a fifth were seen once, and the ten largest hold 45% to 50%. The material sequenced was PBMCs or a T cell subset sorted from them (not recorded which). Receptors were obtained from an adult woman who had mild COVID-19 (a few samples of this study predate the infection). Cell type and time point are not known.

The count of this clonotype is one. The chain joins TRBV20-1 to TRBJ2-7, with TRBD1 as a possible D gene (6 bases). CDR1 and CDR2 (germline): DFQATT, SNEGSKA (reference sequence). V was pared by 6 bases and J by 3 bases, with 9 bases between. The CDR3 totals 11 residues. The CDR3 loop reads CSAGQFYEQYF. As DNA, the CDR3 is TGCAGTGCCGGACAGTTCTACGAGCAGTACTTC.

This clonotype has ten or more counts. The chain carries TRBV7-9 and TRBJ2-3; D is perhaps TRBD1 (6 bases). The CDR3 covers 16 residues. In germline, CDR1 is SEHNR, CDR2 FQNEAQ (reference sequence). The V end was cut by 3 bases, the J end by 3 bases, with 16 bases between. Here the CDR3 reads CASSFQLLGGTDTQYF. The DNA of the CDR3 is TGTGCCAGCAGCTTCCAGCTTCTAGGGGGTACAGATACGCAGTATTTT.

This clonotype was seen at least ten times. The V call is TRBV12-3 or TRBV12-4, the J call TRBJ1-2, with D tentatively TRBD1 (6 bases). V was pared by 1 base and J by 1 base, with 22 bases between. This CDR3 is built from 19 residues. CDR3 in DNA: TGTGCCAGCAGTTTAGGGGTACTGGGGGGCTGGGGACTTAACTATGGCTACACCTTC. It translates to CASSLGVLGGWGLNYGYTF.

This clonotype has a count of ten or more. This rearrangement joins TRBV6-2 or TRBV6-3 to TRBJ1-1; 10 nucleotides line up with TRBD1. Germline CDR1 reads MNHEY; CDR2 reads SVGEGT. The V segment lost 7 bases and the J segment 4 bases; nucleotides outside the gene matches: 3. There are 13 residues in the CDR3. CDR3 sequence (DNA): TGTGCCAGCATCCGGACAGGGGGCACTGAAGCTTTCTTT. This gives the protein CASIRTGGTEAFF.

This clonotype was seen ten or more times. This sequence joins TRBV12-5 and TRBJ2-7, with D perhaps matching TRBD1 (7 bases). The germline V and J ends were trimmed by 2 bases and 5 bases, with 19 bases remaining between them. The CDR3 loop spans 16 amino acids. The germline gives CDR1 LGHNT, CDR2 FRNRAP. CDR3 coding DNA: TGTGCTAGTGGTTTGCCAGGGGGGCCCCAGCGGAACGAGCAGTACTTC. This sequence encodes CASGLPGGPQRNEQYF.

This clonotype was seen ten or more times. The chain employs TRBV2 and TRBJ2-2; no clear D gene. The ends were cut back, 7 bases at V and 1 base at J, with 16 bases in the middle. The CDR3 totals 16 residues. Germline V gene data show CDR1 as SNHLY and CDR2 as FYNNEI. CDR3 nucleotides: TGTGCCAGCAAGGTCTCCAGGACGGTGAACACCGGGGAGCTGTTTTTT. Translation gives CASKVSRTVNTGELFF.

A few counts support this clonotype. The genes are TRBV10-3 and TRBJ2-1; the D call may be TRBD1 or TRBD2 (7 bases each). The CDR3 is 16 residues long. V dropped 10 bases and J dropped 5 bases, with 24 bases sitting between them. From germline, CDR1 is ENHRY and CDR2 SYGVKD. Written as DNA, the CDR3 is TGTGCCACCAGGGGGGGGGCGAGCGGGCCCCACAATGAGCAGTTCTTC. Translating it yields CATRGGASGPHNEQFF.

This clonotype has a count of ten or more. The V call is TRBV15, the J call TRBJ2-1, with 9 bases matching TRBD2. Germline values: CDR1 LNHNV, CDR2 YYDKDF (reference sequence). The CDR3 has 15 amino acids. After removal of 5 bases from V and 4 bases from J, the junction contained 6 bases not matched to a gene. CDR3 bases: TGTGCCACCAGCGGACAGCGGGAGGTTTACAATGAGCAGTTCTTC. It yields the protein CATSGQREVYNEQFF.

This clonotype is a singleton in its sample. The CDR3 DNA is TGCGCCAGCAGCCAAGGGGACATCACAGATACGCAGTATTTT. This encodes CASSQGDITDTQYF. The chain is built from TRBV4-1 and TRBJ2-3; tentatively, D is TRBD1 (6 bases). The V end lost 1 base, the J end lost 2 bases, and 7 bases lay between the germline ends. The CDR3 contains 14 residues. CDR1 MGHRA and CDR2 YSYEKL come from the germline V gene.

The J gene is TRBJ2-5, the V gene TRBV4-2, with TRBD2 matching 8 bases. Germline loops: CDR1 LGHNA, CDR2 YNFKEQ. The CDR3 sequence is 15 residues long. After removal of 4 bases from V and 3 bases from J, the junction contained 7 bases not matched to a gene. CDR3 nucleotide sequence: TGTGCCAGCAGCCCTCTGTCAGCGGGGGAAGAGACCCAGTACTTC. Translating gives CASSPLSAGEETQYF.

This clonotype has at least ten counts. The chain has TRBV7-9 and TRBJ2-5; 13 bases align to TRBD2. CDR3 length: 19 residues. The ends lost 4 bases at V and 2 bases at J; junction bases unmatched: 13. Germline V gene data show CDR1 as SEHNR and CDR2 as FQNEAQ (reference sequence). This CDR3 is CASSSPGTSGAAWQETQYF. The CDR3 DNA reads TGTGCCAGCAGCTCCCCGGGGACTAGCGGGGCCGCCTGGCAAGAGACCCAGTACTTC.

In this sample, this clonotype turned up many times. The gene calls are TRBV19 and TRBJ1-2; 7 positions agree with TRBD1. The CDR3 runs to 19 residues. V gave up 8 bases and J gave up 3 bases; unmatched junction bases: 24. The V gene's germline CDR1 is LNHDA and CDR2 SQIVND (reference sequence). For the CDR3, the DNA is TGTGCCAGTGAGGGTATCCGGGGGGACAGACGTGGAGTAGACTATGGCTACACCTTC. This codes for CASEGIRGDRRGVDYGYTF.

This clonotype was seen many times. The rearrangement joins TRBV27 to TRBJ1-1; no firm D call. CDR3 length equals 14 residues. The ends were cut back, 4 bases at V and 4 bases at J, with 13 bases in the middle. Germline V gene data show CDR1 as MNHEY and CDR2 as SMNVEV (reference sequence). The CDR3 sequence: CASSWAPLGTEAFF. The CDR3 DNA is TGTGCCAGCAGTTGGGCGCCCCTGGGCACTGAAGCTTTCTTT.

This clonotype appeared many times. This chain uses TRBV18 with TRBJ2-2; D ambiguous. Germline V gene data show CDR1 as KGHSH and CDR2 as LQKENI. Deletions cut 3 bases from V and 4 bases from J, with 9 bases between. This CDR3 contains 14 residues. This CDR3 is CASSPGKLTGELFF. DNA for the CDR3: TGTGCCAGCTCACCGGGAAAACTCACCGGGGAGCTGTTTTTT.

The table lists this clonotype with many counts. J is TRBJ2-2 and V is TRBV25-1; possibly TRBD1 or TRBD2 for D (5 bases each). The CDR3 totals 15 residues. Germline V gives CDR1 MGHDK, CDR2 SYGVNS. Deletions cut 7 bases from V and 4 bases from J, with 16 bases between. Here the CDR3 reads CASTRRAGTTGELFF. Here the CDR3 DNA reads TGTGCCAGCACCAGGCGGGCAGGGACCACCGGGGAGCTGTTTTTT.

The chain joins TRBV28 to TRBJ2-5; tentative D call: TRBD1 (6 bases). This CDR3 comprises 13 residues. CDR1 and CDR2 from the germline V gene are MDHEN and SYDVKM. The V gene lost 6 bases and the J gene lost 3 bases, with 11 bases spanning the gap. As DNA, the CDR3 is TGTGCCAGCAGGCCACAGGGAAAAGAGACCCAGTACTTC. This codes for CASRPQGKETQYF.

There are many counts of this clonotype. The V and J genes are TRBV4-2 and TRBJ2-2; D uncertain. Germline V CDR1 and CDR2: LGHNA, YNFKEQ. This CDR3 is 13 amino acids long. Trimming left V 4 bases short and J 5 bases short, with 8 bases between. CDR3 DNA sequence: TGTGCCAGCAGCCCTCATGAGACCGGGGAGCTGTTTTTT. This gives the protein CASSPHETGELFF.